The 17 T cell receptor beta chains below were found in one sample sequenced in a study of CD8 T cells in Susac syndrome. RNA totalling about 0.5 to 1 ug underwent reverse transcription with random hexamers. TCRdb used MiXCR to reprocess the immunoSEQ multiplex PCR reads, holding one entry per CDR3 protein. This sample has 100,000 to 150,000 distinct CDR3 sequences, with about 95% found just once. The specimen was CD8+ T cells from PBMCs. The receptors were sampled from a human donor with Susac syndrome.

V gene TRBV5-4 combines with J gene TRBJ2-5; 7 bases are a match to TRBD2. Germline CDR1 SGHNT, CDR2 YYREEE (reference sequence). With V trimmed by 1 base and J by 3 bases, 3 bases remained unmatched. CDR3 length: 14 amino acids. This chain's CDR3 is CASSLWGGEETQYF. In DNA, the CDR3 is TGTGCCAGCAGCTTGTGGGGGGGGGAAGAGACCCAGTACTTC.

The chain combines TRBV13 with TRBJ1-4; 8 positions agree with TRBD1. The CDR3 has 17 residues. The V segment lost 4 bases and the J segment 0 bases; nucleotides outside the gene matches: 7. Germline V gives CDR1 PRHDT, CDR2 FYEKMQ (reference sequence). The CDR3: CASSWTGSSATNEKLFF. Written as DNA, the CDR3 is TGTGCCAGCAGCTGGACAGGGAGTTCGGCAACTAATGAAAAACTGTTTTTT.

Only one count was recorded for this clonotype. The chain employs TRBV6-5 and TRBJ2-2; D unresolved. This CDR3 has 15 residues. The V and J ends lost 2 bases and 8 bases respectively, with 15 bases between them. The germline CDR1 and CDR2 sequences are MNHEY and SVGAGI. The CDR3 DNA reads as TGTGCCAGCAGTTACGGCCCGGATTTGGAAGGGGAGCTGTTTTTT. Amino acid sequence: CASSYGPDLEGELFF.

This chain uses TRBV27 with TRBJ2-6, with 10 nucleotides matching TRBD1. Germline CDR1 is MNHEY and CDR2 is SMNVEV (reference sequence). After removal of 5 bases from V and 3 bases from J, the junction contained 7 bases not matched to a gene. The CDR3 length is 17 residues. As DNA, the CDR3 is TGTGCCAGCAGTGATCCGGGACAGGGGCTTGGGGCCAACGTCCTGACTTTC. It translates to CASSDPGQGLGANVLTF.

The chain links TRBV30 to TRBJ2-5; TRBD1 aligns across 7 bases. With V trimmed by 5 bases and J by 7 bases, 10 bases remained unmatched. The CDR3 sequence is 13 residues long. Germline V gives CDR1 GTSNPN, CDR2 SVGIG (reference sequence). In DNA form, the CDR3 reads TGTGCCTGGGTAGACAGGGTGCGATTGACCCAGTACTTC. Protein: CAWVDRVRLTQYF.

The chain links TRBV6-4 to TRBJ2-3, with TRBD2 matching over 10 bases. The CDR3 totals 14 residues. Trimming at V came to 4 bases and at J to 4 bases, leaving 2 bases not matched to a gene. The germline V gene has CDR1 MRHNA and CDR2 SNTAGT. CDR3 protein: CASSGSGGPDTQYF. The CDR3 DNA reads as TGTGCCAGCAGTGGTAGCGGGGGGCCAGATACGCAGTATTTT.

The chain joins TRBV7-3 to TRBJ1-1; D remains unclear. Per germline, CDR1 SGHTA and CDR2 FQGTGA. V was trimmed by 5 bases and J by 4 bases, leaving 14 bases between them. The CDR3 loop spans 14 amino acids. CDR3 nucleotide sequence: TGTGCCAGCAGCCAAGGACGACGGAGCACTGAAGCTTTCTTT. Translation: CASSQGRRSTEAFF.

The table lists this clonotype with a count of one. The V gene is TRBV19, the J gene TRBJ1-2; TRBD1 might be the D (5 bases). This CDR3 has 15 amino acids. Germline-derived CDR1 and CDR2 are LNHDA and SQIVND (reference sequence). With 6 bases removed from V and 4 bases from J, the gap between germline ends came to 18 bases. The CDR3 DNA is TGTGCCAGTAGCCCTGGATGGACACGGATCTATGGCTACACCTTC. Translating gives CASSPGWTRIYGYTF.

This chain uses TRBV3-1 with TRBJ1-1; D unresolved. The germline V gene encodes CDR1 LGHDT and CDR2 YNNKEL (reference sequence). V was cut by 1 base and J by 1 base, with 7 bases left in between. The length of the CDR3 is 14 residues. CDR3 sequence reads: CASSQVGKNTEAFF. CDR3 DNA: TGTGCCAGCAGCCAAGTCGGGAAGAACACTGAAGCTTTCTTT.

The chain joins TRBV29-1 to TRBJ2-5; 8 positions match TRBD1. The V and J ends lost 6 bases and 5 bases, in that order; junction bases with no gene match: 14. The CDR3 has 15 amino acids. Germline V lookup: CDR1 SQVTM, CDR2 ANQGSEA. The CDR3 region has the DNA TGCAGCGTGCCGCTGGGCAGGGGGCTTATGGAGACCCAGTACTTC. Protein product: CSVPLGRGLMETQYF.

The genes are TRBV3-1 and TRBJ2-5; no clear D. V was cut by 1 base and J by 4 bases, with 13 bases left in between. Germline-derived CDR1 and CDR2 are LGHDT and YNNKEL (reference sequence). The CDR3 extends over 15 amino acids. The CDR3 DNA reads as TGTGCCAGCAGCCAAGGGGCCCTAAGTCCAGAGACCCAGTACTTC. Protein sequence: CASSQGALSPETQYF.

The J gene is TRBJ2-3, the V gene TRBV30, with TRBD1 matching over 7 bases. The CDR3 is 15 residues long. Trimming at V came to 0 bases and at J to 4 bases, leaving 7 bases not matched to a gene. The V gene's germline CDR1 is GTSNPN and CDR2 SVGIG (reference sequence). The CDR3 DNA sequence: TGTGCCTGGAGTGTTTGGACAGGCCCCGCAGATACGCAGTATTTT. It translates to CAWSVWTGPADTQYF.

The chain joins TRBV10-3 to TRBJ2-7, with D possibly TRBD1 on 6 matching bases. Trimming left V 4 bases short and J 2 bases short, with 15 bases between. This CDR3 is built from 15 residues. Germline CDR1 ENHRY, CDR2 SYGVKD. The CDR3 nucleotides read TGTGCCATCAGTGTGAAGGACGGACAGCCCTACGAGCAGTACTTC. It specifies CAISVKDGQPYEQYF.

The rearrangement joins TRBV12-3 or TRBV12-4 to TRBJ1-1, with TRBD1 identical over 8 bases. Unmatched junction bases numbered 7, after V lost 5 bases and J lost 11 bases. The CDR3 has 12 amino acids. The CDR3 here is CASSPTGAPAFF. CDR3 in DNA: TGTGCCAGCAGTCCGACAGGGGCCCCCGCTTTCTTT.

The J gene is TRBJ2-3, the V gene TRBV7-6; TRBD2 matches at 11 bases. CDR1 is SGHVS and CDR2 is FNYEAQ in the germline V gene. Germline trimming cut 7 bases from V and 6 bases from J; bases unmatched to any gene: 12. The CDR3 sequence is 16 residues long. CDR3 nucleotide sequence: TGTGCCAGCACCGAGATAGCGGGAGGGCCTGTGGATACGCAGTATTTT. It yields the protein CASTEIAGGPVDTQYF.

This chain connects TRBV30 to TRBJ1-2, with 8 bases matching TRBD1. This CDR3 comprises 13 residues. Germline CDR1 and CDR2: GTSNPN and SVGIG (reference sequence). Trimming took 5 bases from V and 8 from J; bases not matched to a gene: 10. The CDR3 spells CAWDLGTGLGYTF. CDR3 nucleotides: TGTGCCTGGGACCTGGGGACAGGTCTGGGCTACACCTTC.

The chain combines TRBV9 with TRBJ2-5, with 10 bases aligning to TRBD2. Germline lookup yields CDR1 SGDLS and CDR2 YYNGEE. Unmatched junction bases numbered 3, after V lost 1 base and J lost 3 bases. The CDR3 covers 15 residues. DNA for the CDR3: TGTGCCAGCAGCGTAATGGGGACTAGCGAAGAGACCCAGTACTTC. It specifies CASSVMGTSEETQYF. Combining the CDR3 with reference TRBV9 and TRBJ2-5 gives the whole variable domain DSGVTQTPKHLITATGQRVTLRCSPRSGDLSVYWYQQSLDQGLQFLIQYYNGEERAKGNILERFSAQQFPDLHSELNLSSLELGDSALYFCASSVMGTSEETQYFGPGTRLLVL.